Here is one T cell receptor (beta chain) with its context. Patients aged 18 to 65 had newly diagnosed hyperthyroidism of under 2 months' duration. It was RNA transcripts that yielded the amplified TCR beta CDR3 regions. When the TCR CDR3 underwent first-round RT-PCR, the HTBI primer set was used. TCRdb called the multiplex PCR reads again in MiXCR, with one record for every CDR3 protein. This repertoire shows some 600,000 distinct CDR3 sequences, approximately 14% found once; its top ten account for approximately 5.7%. This sample was included in a study of T cells in Graves' hyperthyroidism and ophthalmopathy. Between the trimmed V and J ends, which lost 6 bases and 2 bases, there was a span of 14 bases. This CDR3 is 13 amino acids long. Germline V gene sequence: CDR1 DFQATT, CDR2 SNEGSKA (reference sequence).

This clonotype originated in a woman aged 25 to 39 with Graves' hyperthyroidism that later progressed to Graves' ophthalmopathy. The chain has TRBV20-1 and TRBJ2-7; possibly TRBD1 for D (6 bases). The sample was blood. CDR3 DNA: TGCAGTGCCGTTAGTGGGGGCCCCTACGAGCAGTACTTC. This translates into CSAVSGGPYEQYF.